What follows are 3 T cell receptor beta chains derived from one specimen sequenced in a study of cytomegalovirus exposure and HLA in healthy donors. The PCR ran on 60 Vbeta and 13 Jbeta primers. Sequencing was performed with immunoSEQ multiplex PCR; in TCRdb, only in-frame clones are kept and a portion is missing. Of 60,000 to 75,000 clones in the sample, 74% are singletons; the top ten hold about 24%. What was sequenced was PBMCs. All receptors derive from a woman between 25 and 40 years old in good health and CMV-seropositive.

V gene TRBV6-5 combines with J gene TRBJ1-5; TRBD1 matches at 8 bases. The CDR3 is made up of 15 amino acids. Per germline, CDR1 MNHEY and CDR2 SVGAGI. Trimming took 5 bases from V and 1 from J; bases not matched to a gene: 4. The CDR3 protein is CASSRAGGSNQPQHF. DNA for the CDR3: TGTGCCAGCAGTAGAGCAGGGGGCAGCAATCAGCCCCAGCATTTT.

The chain is built from TRBV14 and TRBJ2-7; D is unresolved. This CDR3 region has 11 residues. Germline V gene lookup returns CDR1 SGHDN and CDR2 FVKESK. The V end was cut by 1 base, the J end by 9 bases, with 7 bases between. This CDR3 reads CASSQGGLQYF. As DNA, the CDR3 is TGTGCCAGCAGCCAAGGAGGTCTGCAGTACTTC. The complete variable domain, with remaining parts taken from reference TRBV14 and TRBJ2-7, reads EAGVTQFPSHSVIEKGQTVTLRCDPISGHDNLYWYRRVMGKEIKFLLHFVKESKQDESGMPNNRFLAERTGGTYSTLKVQPAELEDSGVYFCASSQGGLQYFGPGTRLTVT.

The chain joins TRBV6-1 to TRBJ1-1, with D hard to call. CDR1 and CDR2 (germline): MNHNS, SASEGT. CDR3 size: 13 residues. V was clipped by 6 bases and J by 4 bases, with 12 bases between them. The CDR3, as DNA: TGTGCCAGCAGGGGATCGAGGGCCACTGAAGCTTTCTTT. Its translation: CASRGSRATEAFF.